The rows below give T cell receptor beta chains drawn from one sample of a study of T cells in Graves' hyperthyroidism and ophthalmopathy. TCRdb ran MiXCR on the multiplex PCR reads and lists one entry per CDR3 protein. Here the sample spans more than 550,000 distinct CDR3 sequences, 17% being singletons. Sample: blood. All receptors come from a man aged 45-65 years with Graves' hyperthyroidism. CDR3s include the opening cysteine and the closing phenylalanine or tryptophan. The D gene is left open where the match is weak. Clone size is shown for a subset of rows, as once, few, many or a class of expanded clone.

v_gene,d_gene,abundance,j_gene,CDR3nt,CDR3aa
TRBV6-5,TRBD1,many,TRBJ2-1,TGTGCCAGCAGTTACTCGGGGACAGGGGCGAGCTCCTACAATGAGCAGTTCTTC,CASSYSGTGASSYNEQFF
TRBV10-3,.,many,TRBJ1-1,TGTGCCATGAGGGTGGGGAAGGAGGAGAACACTGAAGCTTTCTTT,CAMRVGKEENTEAFF
TRBV12-3/TRBV12-4,TRBD2,many,TRBJ2-5,TGTGCCAGCAGTTTGCCGGGACTAGAAGAGACCCAGTACTTC,CASSLPGLEETQYF
TRBV28,.,.,TRBJ1-5,TGTGCCAGCAGTTTGTTCTTTGGCAATCAGCCCCAGCATTTT,CASSLFFGNQPQHF
TRBV6-5,TRBD2,many,TRBJ2-7,TGTGCCAGCAGTTACGTAGAAACGGGAGGGCACTACGAGCAGTACTTC,CASSYVETGGHYEQYF
TRBV30,.,.,TRBJ1-5,TGTGCCTGGAGCCGGGACAAGTTAGGTCAGCCCCAGCATTTT,CAWSRDKLGQPQHF
TRBV9,TRBD2,.,TRBJ2-5,TGTGCCAGCAGCATGGGACTAGCGGGAGGGCGAGCTGAGACCCAGTACTTC,CASSMGLAGGRAETQYF
TRBV11-2,TRBD1,many,TRBJ1-6,TGTGCCAGCAGCTTAGGACAGGGGGTAGACAATTCACCCCTCCACTTT,CASSLGQGVDNSPLHF
TRBV25-1,.,.,TRBJ2-2,TGTGCCAGCAGCCTCAGAGCGGACAACACCGGGGAGCTGTTTTTT,CASSLRADNTGELFF
TRBV19,TRBD2,.,TRBJ2-1,TGTGCCAGTAGTCCCTGGCGGGAGGGGAGTGAGCAGTTCTTC,CASSPWREGSEQFF
TRBV19,.,few,TRBJ2-1,TGTGCCAGTAGTCCCGCTGCCGGCAATGAGCAGTTCTTC,CASSPAAGNEQFF
TRBV11-2,TRBD1,.,TRBJ1-2,TGTGCCAGCAGCTCGGACAGGTGGGACTATGGCTACACCTTC,CASSSDRWDYGYTF
TRBV5-1,.,few,TRBJ2-5,TGCGCCAGCAGCTTCGAGCCGGGGCCGACAGAGACCCAGTACTTC,CASSFEPGPTETQYF
TRBV7-2,.,few,TRBJ2-7,TGTGCCAGCAGCGTACGGGAGACACCATACGAGCAGTACTTC,CASSVRETPYEQYF
TRBV6-1,TRBD2,many,TRBJ2-2,TGTGCCAGCAGTAAAAGCGGGAGTTCTCCCGGGGAGCTGTTTTTT,CASSKSGSSPGELFF
TRBV4-1,.,.,TRBJ2-1,TGCGCCAGCAGCCGATCCACCGAGAGCTCCTACAATGAGCAGTTCTTC,CASSRSTESSYNEQFF
TRBV18,TRBD2,few,TRBJ2-7,TGTGCCAGCTCACCATCTACCCCAGCGGGAGGATCTTACGAGCAGTACTTC,CASSPSTPAGGSYEQYF
TRBV5-1,.,many,TRBJ1-2,TGCGCCAGCAGCCCCGGTATCGGGGCCTATGGCTACACCTTC,CASSPGIGAYGYTF
TRBV28,.,many,TRBJ1-3,TGTGCCAGCAGTTTAACGCAGCTCTCTGGAAACACCATATATTTT,CASSLTQLSGNTIYF
TRBV30,TRBD1,many,TRBJ2-2,TGTGCCTGGAGTGAAAGAATCGACAGGGACACCGGGGAGCTGTTTTTT,CAWSERIDRDTGELFF
TRBV18,.,many,TRBJ2-1,TGTGCCAGCTCACGCTCCCGTGCGGAGGGGAATGAGCAGTTCTTC,CASSRSRAEGNEQFF
TRBV10-3,.,.,TRBJ1-2,TGTGCCATCAGTGAGCATGCGGATAATGGCTACACCTTC,CAISEHADNGYTF
TRBV2,TRBD1,many,TRBJ2-3,TGTGCCAGCAGTGAACAGGGGGCCGTTAGCACAGATACGCAGTATTTT,CASSEQGAVSTDTQYF
TRBV19,TRBD2,.,TRBJ2-3,TGTGCCAGTAGTACCCCTGGACTAGCGGGAGTATGGGGAAGCACAGATACGCAGTATTTT,CASSTPGLAGVWGSTDTQYF
TRBV6-2/TRBV6-3,TRBD2,.,TRBJ2-1,TGTGCCAGCAGTATTGACTCTAGCGGGAGTCTTAGAGAGCAGATCTTC,CASSIDSSGSLREQIF
TRBV3-1,TRBD2,.,TRBJ2-1,TGTGCCAGCAGCCAAGGTGGCCTAGCGGGATTAGATGAGCAGTTCTTC,CASSQGGLAGLDEQFF
TRBV28,TRBD2,few,TRBJ2-7,TGTGCCAGCAGGCGGGGGGGTTCTTCCTACGAGCAGTACTTC,CASRRGGSSYEQYF
TRBV28,TRBD2,.,TRBJ2-1,TGTGCCAGCAGATCCCCCGCAGGGAGCGGGAGCTACAATGAGCAGTTCTTC,CASRSPAGSGSYNEQFF
TRBV2,TRBD1,many,TRBJ1-4,TGTGCCAGCAGCCCCGGACAGGTCTTATATGAAAAACTGTTTTTT,CASSPGQVLYEKLFF
TRBV6-1,TRBD2,many,TRBJ2-7,TGTGCCTGCACGACTAGCGGGTCCTACGAGCAGTACTTC,CACTTSGSYEQYF
TRBV9,.,few,TRBJ2-7,TGTGCCAGCAGCGTAGTCGAAGGCAGAATCAACGAGCAGTACTTC,CASSVVEGRINEQYF
TRBV20-1,.,many,TRBJ2-7,TGCAGTGCTAGAGATCAAAGGACATGGAATTACGAGCAGTACTTC,CSARDQRTWNYEQYF
TRBV7-9,.,many,TRBJ2-7,TGTGCCAGCAGCACAATGGGGGAGATTTACGAGCAGTACTTC,CASSTMGEIYEQYF
TRBV9,.,few,TRBJ2-7,TGTGCCAGCAGCGTAGCCAGCGTCCGTTCCCCTGCGCGGGAGCAGTACTTC,CASSVASVRSPAREQYF
TRBV6-1,TRBD1,.,TRBJ1-1,TGTGCCAGCAGAGAGGGCGGCGGGACAGACACTGAAGCTTTCTTT,CASREGGGTDTEAFF
TRBV28,.,many,TRBJ2-1,TGTGCCAGCAGTTTAGATGTCCGACAAATGTTCTTC,CASSLDVRQMFF
TRBV9,.,.,TRBJ2-2,TGTGCCAGCAGCAACTTCTTTGGGAATACCGGGGAGCTGTTTTTT,CASSNFFGNTGELFF
TRBV12-3/TRBV12-4,.,many,TRBJ1-6,TGTGCCAGCAGTTTAATTTCCAGGCCCTTGGCCCTCCACTTT,CASSLISRPLALHF
TRBV15,.,once,TRBJ1-3,TGTGCCACCAGCAGAGATCAAGCCCTCCTAGCAAACACCATATATTTT,CATSRDQALLANTIYF
TRBV19,.,.,TRBJ2-3,TGTGCCAGTAGTATTGGGGCAGGGGCAGATACGCAGTATTTT,CASSIGAGADTQYF
TRBV24-1,TRBD1,.,TRBJ1-2,TGTGCCACCAGTGACTCCGGGACAGGGTATCACACCTTC,CATSDSGTGYHTF
TRBV19,TRBD2,.,TRBJ2-1,TGTGCCAGTAGTCGAACCCTAGCGGGAGGACTTGATGAGCAGTTCTTC,CASSRTLAGGLDEQFF
TRBV6-2/TRBV6-3,.,.,TRBJ2-1,TGTGCCAGCAGTTGGAAGGAATCTGATGAGCAGTTCTTC,CASSWKESDEQFF
TRBV2,TRBD1,many,TRBJ2-7,TGTGCCAGCAGACCCGGACAGGGGAGCTACGAGCAGTACTTC,CASRPGQGSYEQYF